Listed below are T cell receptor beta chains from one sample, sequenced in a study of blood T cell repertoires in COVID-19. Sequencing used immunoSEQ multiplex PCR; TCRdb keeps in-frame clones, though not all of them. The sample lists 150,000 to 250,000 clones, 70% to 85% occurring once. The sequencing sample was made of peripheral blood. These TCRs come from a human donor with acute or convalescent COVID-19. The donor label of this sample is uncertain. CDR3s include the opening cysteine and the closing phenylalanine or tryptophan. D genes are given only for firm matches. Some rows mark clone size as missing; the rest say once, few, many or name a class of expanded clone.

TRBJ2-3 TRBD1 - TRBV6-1 CASSGGTGGFADTQYF TGTGCCAGCAGTGGGGGGACAGGGGGATTCGCAGATACGCAGTATTTT
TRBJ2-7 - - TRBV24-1 CATSSQGGYEQYF TGTGCCACCAGTAGCCAGGGGGGCTACGAGCAGTACTTC
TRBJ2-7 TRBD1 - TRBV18 CASSRDRGTYEQYF TGTGCCAGCTCACGGGACAGGGGGACCTACGAGCAGTACTTC
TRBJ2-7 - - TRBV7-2 CASSLYLASQREQYF TGTGCCAGCAGCTTATATCTGGCCAGCCAGCGGGAGCAGTACTTC
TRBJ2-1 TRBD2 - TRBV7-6 CASSSSGTYNEQFF TGTGCCAGCAGCTCTAGCGGGACCTACAATGAGCAGTTCTTC
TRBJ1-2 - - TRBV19 CASSIGQGTSYGYTF TGTGCCAGTAGTATAGGGCAGGGGACCTCCTATGGCTACACCTTC
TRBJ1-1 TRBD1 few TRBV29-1 CSVGGTGRVRAFF TGCAGCGTTGGCGGGACAGGGAGGGTTCGAGCTTTCTTT
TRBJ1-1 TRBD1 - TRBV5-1 CASSFGQGNTEAFF TGCGCCAGCAGCTTCGGACAGGGGAACACTGAAGCTTTCTTT
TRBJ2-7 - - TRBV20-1 CSGGGGVEQYF TGCAGTGGAGGGGGAGGGGTCGAGCAGTACTTC
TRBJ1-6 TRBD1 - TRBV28 CASGQANNSPLHF TGTGCCAGTGGACAGGCGAATAATTCACCCCTCCACTTT
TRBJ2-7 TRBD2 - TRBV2 CASSVRPGLAGEQYF TGTGCCAGCAGTGTTCGCCCGGGACTAGCTGGCGAGCAGTACTTC
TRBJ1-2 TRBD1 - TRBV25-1 CASSAWTGGYGYTF TGTGCCAGCAGTGCCTGGACAGGGGGCTATGGCTACACCTTC
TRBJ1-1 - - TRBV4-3 CASSQEVEEEYTEAFF TGCGCCAGCAGCCAAGAAGTAGAGGAGGAGTACACTGAAGCTTTCTTT
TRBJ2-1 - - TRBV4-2 CASSQEGGVLYSSYNEQFF TGTGCCAGCAGCCAAGAGGGCGGGGTACTTTATAGCTCCTACAATGAGCAGTTCTTC
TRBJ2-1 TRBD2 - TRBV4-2 CASSQGLEGEQFF TGTGCCAGCAGCCAGGGACTAGAGGGTGAGCAGTTCTTC
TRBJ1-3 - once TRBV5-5 CASSREGGNTIYF TGTGCCAGCAGCCGGGAAGGAGGAAACACCATATATTTT
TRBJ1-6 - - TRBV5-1 CASRFQGADSPLHF TGCGCCAGCAGGTTTCAGGGTGCCGATTCACCCCTCCACTTT
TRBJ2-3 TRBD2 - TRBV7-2 CASTRGAGGSSSTDTQYF TGTGCCAGCACCCGGGGGGCGGGAGGTTCCTCTAGCACAGATACGCAGTATTTT
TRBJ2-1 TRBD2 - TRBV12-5 CASGATSGSYNEQFF TGTGCTAGTGGTGCGACTAGCGGCTCCTACAATGAGCAGTTCTTC
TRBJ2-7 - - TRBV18 CASSPPALSSYEQYF TGTGCCAGCTCACCACCTGCGCTGTCCTCCTACGAGCAGTACTTC
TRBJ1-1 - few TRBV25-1 CASSDTNTEAFF TGTGCCAGCAGTGATACAAACACTGAAGCTTTCTTT
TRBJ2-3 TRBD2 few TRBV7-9 CASSQGTSGGARTDTQYF TGTGCCAGCAGCCAAGGGACTAGCGGGGGGGCCCGCACAGATACGCAGTATTTT
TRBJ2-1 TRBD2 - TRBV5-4 CASSNTSGSYNEQFF TGTGCCAGCAGTAACACTAGCGGGAGCTACAATGAGCAGTTCTTC
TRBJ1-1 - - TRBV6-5 CASSYSINTEAFF TGTGCCAGCAGTTACAGCATCAACACTGAAGCTTTCTTT
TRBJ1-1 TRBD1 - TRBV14 CASSPRTGGNTEAFF TGTGCCAGCAGCCCGCGGACAGGGGGAAACACTGAAGCTTTCTTT
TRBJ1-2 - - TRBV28 CASTSGAFNYGYTF TGTGCCAGCACGTCAGGGGCGTTCAACTATGGCTACACCTTC
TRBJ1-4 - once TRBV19 CASSPQGYNEKLFF TGTGCCAGTAGCCCCCAGGGTTATAATGAAAAACTGTTTTTT
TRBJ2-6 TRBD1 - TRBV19 CASSIRGQGDGANVLTF TGTGCCAGTAGTATTAGGGGACAGGGGGACGGGGCCAACGTCCTGACTTTC
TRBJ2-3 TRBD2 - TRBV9 CASSVGAGETTDTQYF TGTGCCAGCAGCGTAGGGGCGGGAGAAACCACAGATACGCAGTATTTT
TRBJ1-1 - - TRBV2 CASSAGYEAFF TGTGCCAGCAGTGCAGGGTACGAAGCTTTCTTT
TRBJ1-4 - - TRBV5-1 CASSQQGLLGEKLFF TGCGCCAGCAGCCAACAGGGCCTGTTGGGTGAAAAACTGTTTTTT
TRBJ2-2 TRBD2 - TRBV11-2 CASSTRTSGRVQAGELFF TGTGCCAGCAGCACCCGGACTAGCGGGAGGGTACAGGCCGGGGAGCTGTTTTTT
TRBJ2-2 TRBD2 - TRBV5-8 CASSLLARTGELFF TGTGCCAGCAGCTTACTAGCGCGGACCGGGGAGCTGTTTTTT
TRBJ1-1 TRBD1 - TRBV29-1 CSGRGLNTEAFF TGCAGCGGCAGGGGGCTGAACACTGAAGCTTTCTTT
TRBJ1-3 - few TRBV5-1 CASSQGTLNSGNTIYF TGCGCCAGCAGCCAGGGGACACTAAACTCTGGAAACACCATATATTTT
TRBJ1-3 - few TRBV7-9 CASSSRRRGGNTIYF TGTGCCAGCAGCTCTCGACGAAGAGGAGGAAACACCATATATTTT
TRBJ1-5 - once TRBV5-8 CASSLEHSGNQPQHF TGTGCCAGCAGCTTGGAACACTCCGGGAATCAGCCCCAGCATTTT
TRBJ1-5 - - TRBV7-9 CASSWSSNQPQHF TGTGCCAGCAGTTGGAGTAGCAATCAGCCCCAGCATTTT
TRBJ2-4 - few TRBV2 CASRTDSLAKNIQYF TGTGCCAGCAGGACAGACTCTCTAGCCAAAAACATTCAGTACTTC
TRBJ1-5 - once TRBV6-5 CASSYSANSNQPQHF TGTGCCAGCAGTTACTCAGCGAATAGCAATCAGCCCCAGCATTTT
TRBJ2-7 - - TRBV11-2 CASSLGTAVSYEQYF TGTGCCAGCAGCTTAGGGACAGCCGTCTCCTACGAGCAGTACTTC